The source of this TCR beta chain is a study of cytomegalovirus exposure and HLA in healthy donors. Overall study: An earlier analysis identified more than 90 million unique TCR beta sequences in approximately 190 million T cells. Study-level points and caveats: A few of the chains that were CMV-associated were confirmed in vitro to be specific for CMV antigens. Exclusion applied to some V segments, including TRBV6-2 and TRBV6-3, as they were indistinguishable.

This CDR3 is 12 amino acids long. The germline CDR1 and CDR2 sequences are MDHEN and SYDVKM. Trimming removed 5 bases at V and 4 bases at J, with 8 bases between. PCR used 60 Vbeta primers and 13 Jbeta primers. Clones were sequenced by immunoSEQ multiplex PCR, and TCRdb holds only the in-frame ones, with some missing. The top ten hold under 3.5% of the sample, which has 130,000 or so clones, under 85% seen once. This clone appeared once. Its target is unknown. The sequenced sample consisted of PBMCs. This clonotype was sampled from a man aged 25 to 40 in good health and CMV-seronegative. This chain links TRBV28 with TRBJ1-2, with D possibly being TRBD1 (6 bases). CDR3 region: CASSGQSYGYTF. The CDR3 nucleotides are TGTGCCAGCAGTGGACAGAGCTATGGCTACACCTTC.